This TCR beta chain came from a study of cytomegalovirus exposure and HLA in healthy donors. This table comes from immunoSEQ multiplex PCR, and its TCRdb copy is limited to in-frame clones, with some not included. The sample shows approximately 160,000 clones, roughly nine tenths of them seen only once. This clonotype originated in a woman under 30 in good health and CMV-seropositive. The sequencing input was PBMCs.

This CDR3 is CASSLMNKRDRGYIQYF. In nucleotides, the CDR3 is TGTGCCAGCAGCTTAATGAATAAGCGGGATAGAGGTTACATTCAGTACTTC. This chain links TRBV7-3 with TRBJ2-4, with 7 bases that match TRBD2. Unmatched junction bases numbered 14, after V lost 1 base and J lost 8 bases. Germline-derived CDR1 and CDR2 are SGHTA and FQGTGA. The CDR3 loop spans 17 amino acids.